What follows is one T cell receptor beta chain and its context. This sample was included in a study of blood T cell repertoires in COVID-19. Study in general: The United States, Italy and Spain were the sources of the acute and convalescent COVID-19 samples. T cells, B-cell-depleted T cells, or PBMCs supplied cDNA or gDNA.

Germline-derived CDR1 and CDR2 are LNHDA and SQIVND (reference sequence). The CDR3 is 16 residues long. V lost 3 bases, J lost 0 bases, and 5 bases stayed unmatched. Sequencing used immunoSEQ multiplex PCR; TCRdb keeps in-frame clones, though not all of them. The repertoire holds roughly 190,000 clones, with 80% to 85% as singletons. Seattle participants joined during active infection and were tracked over time. Sequencing was done on a sample of peripheral blood. The gene calls are TRBV19 and TRBJ1-5, with TRBD1 matching 7 bases. The TCR originated in a woman aged 70-85 years with COVID-19, enrolled during active disease. As DNA, the CDR3 is TGTGCCAGTAGTATCCGGGACAGCCATAGCAATCAGCCCCAGCATTTT. Translating it yields CASSIRDSHSNQPQHF.